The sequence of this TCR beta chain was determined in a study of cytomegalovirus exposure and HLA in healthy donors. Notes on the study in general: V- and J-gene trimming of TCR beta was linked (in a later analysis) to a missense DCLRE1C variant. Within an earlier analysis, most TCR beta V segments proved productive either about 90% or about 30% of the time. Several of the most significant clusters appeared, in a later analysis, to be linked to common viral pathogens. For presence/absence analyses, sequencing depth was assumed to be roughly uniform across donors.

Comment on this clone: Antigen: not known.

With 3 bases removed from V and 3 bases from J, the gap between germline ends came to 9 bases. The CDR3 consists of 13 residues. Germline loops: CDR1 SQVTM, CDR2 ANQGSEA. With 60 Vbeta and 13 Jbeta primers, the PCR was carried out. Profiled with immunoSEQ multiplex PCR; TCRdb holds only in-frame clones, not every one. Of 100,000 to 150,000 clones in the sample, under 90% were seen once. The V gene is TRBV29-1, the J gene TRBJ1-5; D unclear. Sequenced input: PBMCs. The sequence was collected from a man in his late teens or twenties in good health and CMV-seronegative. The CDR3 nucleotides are TGCAGCGTTGAGCACGGTGACAATCAGCCCCAGCATTTT. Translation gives CSVEHGDNQPQHF.